This TCR beta chain came from a study of T cells in Graves' hyperthyroidism and ophthalmopathy. Germline CDR1 and CDR2: WNHNN and SYGVQD (reference sequence). The trim removed 6 bases at V and 0 bases at J, leaving 4 bases unmatched. The CDR3 is made up of 14 amino acids. Notes on the study in general: The model identified upcoming ophthalmopathy a median 6.5 months ahead of onset. The blood repertoire included most of the expanded thyroid clonotypes above 0.001.

Lactation, pregnancy, other autoimmune disease or uncontrolled infection led to exclusion of patients. On the basis of clinical symptoms, serum thyroxine and TRAb, thyroid ultrasound and orbital computed tomography, diagnoses were made. RNA transcripts served as the template for amplifying TCR beta CDR3 regions. During a first-round RT-PCR of the TCR CDR3, the HTBI primer set was used. TCRdb used MiXCR to reprocess the multiplex PCR reads, holding one entry per CDR3 protein. The data contain around 620,000 distinct CDR3 sequences, around 42% of them seen just once; the ten biggest clones take up around 20%. This clonotype has at least ten counts. The antigen is not known.

The sample consisted of peripheral blood or thyroid tissue (not recorded which). The chain carries TRBV10-1 and TRBJ2-5; TRBD1 matches 7 bases. The origin of this receptor is an adult woman with Graves' disease, either hyperthyroidism or ophthalmopathy (not recorded which). The CDR3: CASSADRDQETQYF. In DNA, the CDR3 is TGCGCCAGCAGCGCCGACAGGGACCAAGAGACCCAGTACTTC.